This is a list of T cell receptor beta chains from one sample in a study of T cells in localized non-small cell lung cancer. Profiling relied on immunoSEQ multiplex PCR, and the TCRdb table lists in-frame clones only, not all of them. The data hold about 82,000 clones, with less than 85% observed a single time. Sample: PBMCs, taken before any cancer treatment. All receptors derive from a man aged 40 to 70 with stage II squamous cell lung carcinoma. The CDR3 runs from the conserved cysteine through the conserved F or W. Fields, in order: V gene, J gene, clone size, D gene, CDR3 DNA, CDR3 protein. A D gene is named only where the DNA matches it firmly. The size of a clone is reported for some rows only, either as once, few or many, or as a class for expanded clones.

TRBV7-8,TRBJ2-7,-,-,TGTGCCAGCAGCTTTACCCAGGGAGACTCCTACGAGCAGTACTTC,CASSFTQGDSYEQYF
TRBV12-2,TRBJ1-6,once,-,TGTGCAAGTCACAGTAATTCACCCCTCCACTTT,CASHSNSPLHF
TRBV18,TRBJ2-5,-,-,TGTGCCAGCTCACCACAGGGGACACAAGAGACCCAGTACTTC,CASSPQGTQETQYF
TRBV5-6,TRBJ1-5,few,-,TGTGCCAGCAGCTTGAGGGACTATAGCAATCAGCCCCAGCATTTT,CASSLRDYSNQPQHF
TRBV6-4,TRBJ2-7,once,-,TGTGCCAGCAGGGACGTTAGAGAGCAGTACTTC,CASRDVREQYF
TRBV28,TRBJ2-1,-,-,TGTGCCAGCAGTTACCTGGCCGATTACTACAATGAGCAGTTCTTC,CASSYLADYYNEQFF
TRBV6-6,TRBJ1-4,-,TRBD1,TGTGCCAGCAGTTACCCTTCCCGGGACAGGGGGGAAAAACTGTTTTTT,CASSYPSRDRGEKLFF
TRBV6-5,TRBJ1-6,-,-,TGTGCCAGCACCACGTCCCACAGACCCCTCCACTTT,CASTTSHRPLHF
TRBV5-4,TRBJ1-1,-,TRBD1,TGTGCCAGCAGCTTGGTGGACAGGGCCGCTGAAGCTTTCTTT,CASSLVDRAAEAFF
TRBV14,TRBJ2-4,-,-,TGTGCCAGCAGCCCCGGACCGTTTAGAGGAAACATTCAGTACTTC,CASSPGPFRGNIQYF
TRBV5-6,TRBJ2-5,-,-,TGTGCCAGCAGCCGTGACGTAAGATCTGAGACCCAGTACTTC,CASSRDVRSETQYF
TRBV6-6,TRBJ2-1,few,-,TGTGCCAGCACCCCTAGGGGGGGCCGGAATGAGCAGTTCTTC,CASTPRGGRNEQFF
TRBV11-2,TRBJ2-6,-,-,TGTGCCAGCAGCCCCGGGACGGCTCTGTTGGACGTCCTGACTTTC,CASSPGTALLDVLTF
TRBV10-1,TRBJ1-2,-,TRBD1,TGCGCCAGCAGAGGGGACAGACCTAACTATGGCTACACCTTC,CASRGDRPNYGYTF
TRBV5-1,TRBJ2-7,few,TRBD2,TGCGCCAGCAGCTTGGCGGGGACTAGGGTTAGGGAGCAGTACTTC,CASSLAGTRVREQYF
TRBV6-5,TRBJ1-3,-,-,TGTGCCAGCAGTTACGGGGGGAGCCTCTCTGGAAACACCATATATTTT,CASSYGGSLSGNTIYF
TRBV4-3,TRBJ2-1,-,-,TGCGCCAGCAGCCAAGGACAATTCAATGAGCAGTTCTTC,CASSQGQFNEQFF
TRBV4-2,TRBJ1-3,-,-,TGTGCCAGCAGCCAAGTACAGGGTTCCGGAAACACCATATATTTT,CASSQVQGSGNTIYF
TRBV18,TRBJ2-5,-,-,TGTGCCAGCTCACCAAGACGGAACCAAGAGACCCAGTACTTC,CASSPRRNQETQYF
TRBV6-5,TRBJ2-1,-,TRBD1,TGTGCCAGCAGTAAGACAGGGGGCTCCTACAATGAGCAGTTCTTC,CASSKTGGSYNEQFF
TRBV6-6,TRBJ2-1,-,-,TGTGCCAGCAATCCCGGAGGGGGCTCCTACAATGAGCAGTTCTTC,CASNPGGGSYNEQFF
TRBV4-1,TRBJ1-5,-,-,TGCGCCAGCAGCCAAGTTTGGACAGCAAATCAGCCCCAGCATTTT,CASSQVWTANQPQHF
TRBV7-2,TRBJ1-4,-,-,TGTGCCAGCAGCTTAGTAGGGGCAGGGGTTAATGAAAAACTGTTTTTT,CASSLVGAGVNEKLFF
TRBV4-2,TRBJ2-3,-,-,TGTGCCAGCAGCCAAGATCCCCTAGGCCCGGGGGATACGCAGTATTTT,CASSQDPLGPGDTQYF
TRBV5-1,TRBJ1-2,-,-,TGCGCCAGCAGCTTGGACGGACAGCCCTATGGCTACACCTTC,CASSLDGQPYGYTF
TRBV7-8,TRBJ1-2,-,-,TGTGCCAGCAGCCTCTCTAGGCCGGGCCAGACGGGCTACACCTTC,CASSLSRPGQTGYTF
TRBV9,TRBJ1-4,-,-,TGTGCCAGCAGCCCAGGGTGGGACGGTTTTGAAAAACTGTTTTTT,CASSPGWDGFEKLFF
TRBV7-8,TRBJ1-3,once,TRBD1,TGTGCCAGCAGCACCGGGACAGGGGGTTCTGGAAACACCATATATTTT,CASSTGTGGSGNTIYF
TRBV9,TRBJ2-7,few,TRBD2,TGTGCCAGCAGCCAGGAGGCTAGCGGATCCTACGAGCAGTACTTC,CASSQEASGSYEQYF
TRBV4-3,TRBJ1-2,-,-,TGCGCCAGCAGAGGTCGCTATGGCTACACCTTC,CASRGRYGYTF
TRBV7-3,TRBJ2-5,-,TRBD1,TGTGCCAGCAGCTCAACAGGGGGCTTGGAGACCCAGTACTTC,CASSSTGGLETQYF
TRBV4-2,TRBJ2-4,-,-,TGTGCCAGCAGCCAAGATCTTGACGTGGGGCTGGACAAAAACATTCAGTACTTC,CASSQDLDVGLDKNIQYF
TRBV6-1,TRBJ2-6,-,-,TGTGCCAGCAGTGAAGTTGGAGGGTACGTCTCTGGGGCCAACGTCCTGACTTTC,CASSEVGGYVSGANVLTF
TRBV7-9,TRBJ1-1,few,-,TGTGCCAGCAGCTTAGTAACGGGAAAAGGGAACACTGAAGCTTTCTTT,CASSLVTGKGNTEAFF
TRBV2,TRBJ2-7,few,TRBD2,TGTGCCAGCAGTGAAAGCCCAGCGGGAGGGCCCTACGAGCAGTACTTC,CASSESPAGGPYEQYF
TRBV23-1,TRBJ1-2,few,TRBD1,TGCGCCGGCAGGGGGCCCTATGGCTACACCTTC,CAGRGPYGYTF
TRBV9,TRBJ1-1,-,-,TGTGCCAGCAGCTCGGGACTGTCGACGCCAACTTTCTTT,CASSSGLSTPTFF
TRBV2,TRBJ1-2,-,-,TGTGCCAGCAGAGTTGATACCGGGACGGAACGCTATGGCTACACCTTC,CASRVDTGTERYGYTF
TRBV30,TRBJ1-1,few,-,TGTGCCTGGACCACGACGCTGGACACTGAAGCTTTCTTT,CAWTTTLDTEAFF
TRBV7-9,TRBJ2-5,few,TRBD2,TGTGCCAGCAGCCAGGGACTAGCGGGAGGTAGAGAGACCCAGTACTTC,CASSQGLAGGRETQYF
TRBV6-6,TRBJ2-1,-,-,TGTGCCATCAGTATGCGGAACAGCTCCAATGAGCAGTTCTTC,CAISMRNSSNEQFF
TRBV5-5,TRBJ2-7,-,-,TGTGCCAGCAGCTCCGCCCAGGCAGGATCCTACGAGCAGTACTTC,CASSSAQAGSYEQYF
TRBV27,TRBJ1-3,-,-,TGTGCCAGCAGTGCGGACAGTAGAAACACCATATATTTT,CASSADSRNTIYF
TRBV7-9,TRBJ2-1,-,TRBD1,TGTGCCAGCAGCGTTAGTTCGCAGGGGGCGATGAATGAGCAGTTCTTC,CASSVSSQGAMNEQFF
TRBV7-3,TRBJ1-1,-,TRBD1,TGTGCCAGCAGCACCAGACAGGGGACTGAAGCTTTCTTT,CASSTRQGTEAFF
TRBV4-3,TRBJ1-1,-,-,TGCGCCAGCAGCCCCCGTGAGGGCACTGAAGCTTTCTTT,CASSPREGTEAFF
TRBV18,TRBJ2-3,-,TRBD1,TGTGCCAGCTCACACCAGGGGGCGAGGGGCACAGATACGCAGTATTTT,CASSHQGARGTDTQYF
TRBV5-1,TRBJ2-7,once,TRBD1,TGCGCCAGCAGCACGGTCGGACAGGCCTACGAGCAGTACTTC,CASSTVGQAYEQYF